A single T cell receptor beta chain is shown here with its context. Its antigen is not known. Germline CDR1 is SGHRS and CDR2 is YFSETQ. Trimming took off 0 bases at V and 4 bases at J, with 13 bases between the two ends. The CDR3 sequence is 15 residues long. The table came from immunoSEQ multiplex PCR; TCRdb's copy has only in-frame clones and leaves some out. The sample holds a few hundred thousand clones; roughly 97% are singletons and the top ten take 0.045% to 0.06%. The data stem from a study of shared clonotypes between healthy human individuals. Study conclusions and caveats: The represented genetic and exposure-history diversity was limited by the small number of donors.

Each donor was a Caucasian adult residing in Nashville, Tennessee. The rearrangement uses TRBV5-1 and TRBJ1-1, with D maybe TRBD1 (6 bases). The sample consisted of naive CD4+ T cells sorted from blood. Subset given: CD45RA+ positively selected. The origin of this receptor is a woman in her 30s in good health. The CDR3 DNA follows: TGCGCCAGCAGCTTGGAGAGGGGGGCGGTCACTGAAGCTTTCTTT. Its translation is CASSLERGAVTEAFF. The full variable domain, in which reference TRBV5-1 and TRBJ1-1 provide the parts outside the CDR3, is KAGVTQTPRYLIKTRGQQVTLSCSPISGHRSVSWYQQTPGQGLQFLFEYFSETQRNKGNFPGRFSGRQFSNSRSEMNVSTLELGDSALYLCASSLERGAVTEAFFGQGTRLTVV.